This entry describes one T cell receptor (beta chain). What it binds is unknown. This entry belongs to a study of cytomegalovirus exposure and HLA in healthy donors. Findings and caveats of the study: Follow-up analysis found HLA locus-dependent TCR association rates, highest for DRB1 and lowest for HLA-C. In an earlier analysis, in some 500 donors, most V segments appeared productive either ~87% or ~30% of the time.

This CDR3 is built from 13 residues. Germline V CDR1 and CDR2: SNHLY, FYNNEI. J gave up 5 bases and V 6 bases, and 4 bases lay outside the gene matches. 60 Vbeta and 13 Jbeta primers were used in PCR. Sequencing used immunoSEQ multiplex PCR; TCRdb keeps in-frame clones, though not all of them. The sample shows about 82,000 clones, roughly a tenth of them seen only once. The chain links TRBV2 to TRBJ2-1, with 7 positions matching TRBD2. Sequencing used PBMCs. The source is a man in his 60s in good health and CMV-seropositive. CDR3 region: CASSSGNNNEQFF. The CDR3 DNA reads TGTGCCAGCAGCAGCGGGAATAACAATGAGCAGTTCTTC.